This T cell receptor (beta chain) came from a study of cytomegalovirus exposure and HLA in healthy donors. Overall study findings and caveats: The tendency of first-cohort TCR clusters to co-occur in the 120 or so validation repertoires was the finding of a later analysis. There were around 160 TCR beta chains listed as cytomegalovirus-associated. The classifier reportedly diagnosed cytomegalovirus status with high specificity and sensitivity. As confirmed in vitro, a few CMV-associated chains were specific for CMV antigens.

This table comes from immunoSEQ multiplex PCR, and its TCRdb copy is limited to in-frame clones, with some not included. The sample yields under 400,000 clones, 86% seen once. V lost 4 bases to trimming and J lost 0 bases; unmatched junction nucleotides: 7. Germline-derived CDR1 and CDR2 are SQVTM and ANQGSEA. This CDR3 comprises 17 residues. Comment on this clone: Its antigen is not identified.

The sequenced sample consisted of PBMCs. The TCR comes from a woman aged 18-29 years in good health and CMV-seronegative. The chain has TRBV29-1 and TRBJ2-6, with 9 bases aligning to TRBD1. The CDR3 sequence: CSVGPGTGISGANVLTF. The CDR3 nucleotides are TGCAGCGTTGGACCCGGGACAGGGATCTCTGGGGCCAACGTCCTGACTTTC. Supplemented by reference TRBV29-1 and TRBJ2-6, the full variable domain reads SAVISQKPSRDICQRGTSLTIQCQVDSQVTMMFWYRQQPGQSLTLIATANQGSEATYESGFVIDKFPISRPNLTFSTLTVSNMSPEDSSIYLCSVGPGTGISGANVLTFGAGSRLTVL.